This TCR beta chain was found in a study of cytomegalovirus exposure and HLA in healthy donors. Overall study results and limits: Rarity marked most TCR sequences, yet some public TCRs occurred in many donors. First-cohort TCR clusters tended to co-occur in the 90 to 150 validation repertoires, a later analysis found. It was approximately 160 TCR beta chains that were listed as cytomegalovirus-associated. As confirmed in vitro, three CMV-associated chains were specific for CMV antigens.

V shed 6 bases and J shed 5 bases, with 13 bases lying between them. The CDR3 totals 13 residues. Germline lookup yields CDR1 MNHEY and CDR2 SMNVEV (reference sequence). Here immunoSEQ multiplex PCR was the method, and the copy in TCRdb shows in-frame clones only, minus some. Among about 350,000 clones, approximately 90% were seen once, and the ten largest hold approximately 1%. A word on this clone: Antigen specificity is unknown.

The sequence derives from a woman aged 25 to 39 in good health and CMV-seropositive. The rearrangement links TRBV27 to TRBJ2-5; D is perhaps TRBD2 (5 bases). The sample was PBMCs. CDR3 sequence reads: CASSPGLFETQYF. The CDR3 nucleotides are TGTGCCAGCAGCCCTGGACTCTTCGAGACCCAGTACTTC.